The clone carrying this T cell receptor beta chain was recorded at least ten times. The sorted libraries were made from about 910,000 CD4+ or CD8+ T cells. This entry comes from a study of neurological immune-mediated disorders. TCRdb passed the 5' RACE reads through MiXCR, listing each CDR3 protein once. The sample has about 21,000 distinct CDR3 sequences; about 6.2% are singletons. Per the germline V gene, CDR1 is MNHEY and CDR2 is SVGAGI. CDR3 size: 16 residues. V lost 4 bases to trimming and J lost 2 bases, with 18 bases between them. The sequenced material came from CD8+ T cells from blood. This chain connects TRBV6-5 to TRBJ2-7; D is perhaps TRBD2 (5 bases). This sequence originates from a man aged 18 to 30 in good health. In DNA form, the CDR3 reads TGTGCCAGCAGTTCCCCGTTTGAGACGGGGACCTACGAGCAGTACTTC. It encodes CASSSPFETGTYEQYF.